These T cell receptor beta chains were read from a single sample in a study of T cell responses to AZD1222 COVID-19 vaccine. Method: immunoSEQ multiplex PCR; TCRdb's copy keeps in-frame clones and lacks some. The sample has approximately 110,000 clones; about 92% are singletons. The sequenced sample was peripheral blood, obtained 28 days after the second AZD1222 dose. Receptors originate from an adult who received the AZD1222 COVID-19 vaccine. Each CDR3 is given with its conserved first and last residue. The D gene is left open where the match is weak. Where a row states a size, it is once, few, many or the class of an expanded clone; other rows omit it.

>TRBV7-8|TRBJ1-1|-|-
TGTGCCAGCCGATCACTCCGGGGGAACGGGGTGGGTGAAGCTTTCTTT
CASRSLRGNGVGEAFF
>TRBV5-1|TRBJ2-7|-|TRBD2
TGCGCCAGCAGCTTGGATAGCGGGGGGACCTCTTACGAGCAGTACTTC
CASSLDSGGTSYEQYF
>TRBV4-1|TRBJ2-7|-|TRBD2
TGCGCCAGCAGCCAAGGAGGTCGCGGGGGTTTTTTCTACGAGCAGTACTTC
CASSQGGRGGFFYEQYF
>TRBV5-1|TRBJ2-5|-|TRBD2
TGCGCCAGCAGCTTCCGACCAATAGCGGGGACACAAGAGACCCAGTACTTC
CASSFRPIAGTQETQYF
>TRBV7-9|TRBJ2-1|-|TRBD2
TGTGCCAGCAGCTTAGGGGCTAGCGGGAGTCATGAGCAGTTCTTC
CASSLGASGSHEQFF
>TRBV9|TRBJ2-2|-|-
TGTGCCAGCAGCACACAAAACACCGGGGAGCTGTTTTTT
CASSTQNTGELFF
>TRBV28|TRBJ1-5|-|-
TGTGCCAGCAGTTCTTGGACAGCTTTAAATCAGCCCCAGCATTTT
CASSSWTALNQPQHF
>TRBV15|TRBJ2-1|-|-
TGTGCCACCAGCCCCCCTCGAGGGCATGAGCAGTTCTTC
CATSPPRGHEQFF
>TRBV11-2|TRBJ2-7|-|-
TGTGCCAGCAGCTTAGTGGTTGCCGGGACGGTCTCCTACGAGCAGTACTTC
CASSLVVAGTVSYEQYF
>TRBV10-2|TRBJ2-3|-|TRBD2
TGCGCCAGCAGTGAGGCGGGGGGTCGCCGGGATACGCAGTATTTT
CASSEAGGRRDTQYF
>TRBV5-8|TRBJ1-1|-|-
TGTGCCAGCACAAAGTGGGGAATGAACACTGAAGCTTTCTTT
CASTKWGMNTEAFF
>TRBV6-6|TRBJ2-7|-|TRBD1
TGTGCCAGCACCCAGGGGGCGCCTGGGTACGAGCAGTACTTC
CASTQGAPGYEQYF
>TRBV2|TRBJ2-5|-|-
TGTGCCAGCAGTGAAGCGGAAGCTTCGGAGACCCAGTACTTC
CASSEAEASETQYF
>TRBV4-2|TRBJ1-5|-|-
TGTGCCAGCAGCCAGTCCTCGGGTAGTCAGCCCCAGCATTTT
CASSQSSGSQPQHF
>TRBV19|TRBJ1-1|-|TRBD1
TGTGCCAGTAGTATAGAGGGACAGTACACTGAAGCTTTCTTT
CASSIEGQYTEAFF
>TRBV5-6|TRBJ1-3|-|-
TGTGCCAGCAGCCTCCCGGCAGGAAACACCATATATTTT
CASSLPAGNTIYF
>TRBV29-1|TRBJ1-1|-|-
TGCAGCGTCAGTCGGGTTTTGAACACTGAAGCTTTCTTT
CSVSRVLNTEAFF
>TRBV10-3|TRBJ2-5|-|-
TGTGCCATCAGTGAGGTTCAGGGAGGAGAGACCCAGTACTTC
CAISEVQGGETQYF
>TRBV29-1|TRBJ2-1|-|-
TGCAGCGTTGTTTGGAACAATGAGCAGTTCTTC
CSVVWNNEQFF
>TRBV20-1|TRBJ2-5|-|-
TGCAGTGCCAGTTCCCTGAGGGGCCAGAAAAAGTACCAAGAGACCCAGTACTTC
CSASSLRGQKKYQETQYF
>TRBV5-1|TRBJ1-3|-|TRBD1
TGCGCCAGCGGGATGGATACAGGGGCTGGAAACACCATATATTTT
CASGMDTGAGNTIYF
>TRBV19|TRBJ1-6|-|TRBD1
TGTGCCAGTAGTCCGACGGACAGGGCCATTCAACCCCTCCACTTT
CASSPTDRAIQPLHF
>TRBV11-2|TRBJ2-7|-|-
TGTGCCAGCAGCTTAGGATTCAGGGTCGAGCAGTACTTC
CASSLGFRVEQYF
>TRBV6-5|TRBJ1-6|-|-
TGTGCCAGCAGTTACTCGGGGGGTTCCTATAATTCACCCCTCCACTTT
CASSYSGGSYNSPLHF
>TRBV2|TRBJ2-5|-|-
TGTGCCAGCAGTTGGAGGGGGCTAGGAGAGACCCAGTACTTC
CASSWRGLGETQYF
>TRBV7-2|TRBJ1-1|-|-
TGTGCCAGCAGCTTAAACCGCCTGGACGGCACTGAAGCTTTCTTT
CASSLNRLDGTEAFF
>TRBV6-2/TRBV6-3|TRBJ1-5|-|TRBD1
TGTGCCAGCAGTTCCAGGGGGGGAGATCAGCCCCAGCATTTT
CASSSRGGDQPQHF
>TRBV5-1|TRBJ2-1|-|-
TGCGCCAGCAGCTTGGGAGGGCGTTACAATGAGCAGTTCTTC
CASSLGGRYNEQFF
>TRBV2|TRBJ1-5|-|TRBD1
TGTGCCAGCAGTAAGGACAGGGGTAGCAATCAGCCCCAGCATTTT
CASSKDRGSNQPQHF
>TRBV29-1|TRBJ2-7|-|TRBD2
TGCAGCGCCGAACTAGCGGGAAAGGCCTACGAGCAGTACTTC
CSAELAGKAYEQYF
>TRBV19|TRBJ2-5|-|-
TGTGCCAGTAGAAGGGGGGGCTCCCAAGGGACCCAGTACTTC
CASRRGGSQGTQYF
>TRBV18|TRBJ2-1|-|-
TGTGCCAGCTCACCACAAGCTAATCAGGGTGGCGATGAGCAGTTCTTC
CASSPQANQGGDEQFF
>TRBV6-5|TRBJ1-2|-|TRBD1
TGTGCCAGCAGTCCTGGACAGGGTGGCATCTATGGCTACACCTTC
CASSPGQGGIYGYTF
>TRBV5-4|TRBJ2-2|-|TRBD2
TGTGCCAGCAGCTTGGCCAAGGCGGGAGGTACCGGGGAGCTGTTTTTT
CASSLAKAGGTGELFF
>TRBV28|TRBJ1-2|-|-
TGTGCCAGCAGTTTTCCCTCGACGGTTGGCTATGGCTACACCTTC
CASSFPSTVGYGYTF
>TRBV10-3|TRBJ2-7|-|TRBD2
TGTGCCATCAGTGACACGTCAGCGGGAGGTGGTTACGAGCAGTACTTC
CAISDTSAGGGYEQYF
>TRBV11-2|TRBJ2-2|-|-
TGTGCCAGCAGCTTAGTGGGCCCCAACACCGGGGAGCTGTTTTTT
CASSLVGPNTGELFF
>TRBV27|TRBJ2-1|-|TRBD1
TGTGCCAGCCAGTCACAGGGGCAGAGGTACAATGAGCAGTTCTTC
CASQSQGQRYNEQFF
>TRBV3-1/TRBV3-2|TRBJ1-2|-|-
TGTGCCAGCAGCCAAGAGATCAGCTCCTATGGCTACACCTTC
CASSQEISSYGYTF
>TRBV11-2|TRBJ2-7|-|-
TGTGCCAGCAGCTTAGATCTGGGACCTCGCGAGCAGTACTTC
CASSLDLGPREQYF
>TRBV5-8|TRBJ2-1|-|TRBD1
TGTGCCAGCAGCCAGGGGACAGGGCCTTACAATGAGCAGTTCTTC
CASSQGTGPYNEQFF
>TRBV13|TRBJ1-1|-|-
TGTGCCAGCAGCGTTGGTCAGGGTGATAAAGCTTTCTTT
CASSVGQGDKAFF
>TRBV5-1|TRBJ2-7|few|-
TGCGCCAGCAGCTTGGGGCTCCAGGGTACCTACGAGCAGTACTTC
CASSLGLQGTYEQYF
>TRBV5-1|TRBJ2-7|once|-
TGCGCCAGCAGCTTTACCGTCCCCTCCTACGAGCAGTACTTC
CASSFTVPSYEQYF
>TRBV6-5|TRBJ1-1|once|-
TGTGCCAGCACAAGGGGAGAGGGCACTGAAGCTTTCTTT
CASTRGEGTEAFF
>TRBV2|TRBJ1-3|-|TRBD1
TGTGCCAGCAGGCCTCAGACAGGGGGAAACACCATATATTTT
CASRPQTGGNTIYF
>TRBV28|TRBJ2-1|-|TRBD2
TGTGCCAGCAGAACGAAAAGAGCACTAGCGGGTGCCTACAATGAGCAGTTCTTC
CASRTKRALAGAYNEQFF
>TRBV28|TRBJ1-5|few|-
TGTGCCAGCAGACTGACAGGTCTACAGCCCCAGCATTTT
CASRLTGLQPQHF
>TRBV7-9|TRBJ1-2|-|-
TGTGCCAGCAGCTTAGTTGTTCCGGACAGAAGTTTTTACACCTTC
CASSLVVPDRSFYTF
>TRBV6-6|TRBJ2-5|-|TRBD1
TGTGCCAGCAGTGACAGGGAAGAGACCCAGTACTTC
CASSDREETQYF
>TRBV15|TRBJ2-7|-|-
TGTGCCACCAGCAGAGATATAGGTGGTTACGAGCAGTACTTC
CATSRDIGGYEQYF
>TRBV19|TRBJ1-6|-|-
TGTGCCAGTAGTATAGACCCTCCAAGTAGGGGACCTTATAATTCACCCCTCCACTTT
CASSIDPPSRGPYNSPLHF
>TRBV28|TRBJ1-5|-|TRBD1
TGTGCCAGCGGGGGTTTGGGACAGGGCCTCAATCAGCCCCAGCATTTT
CASGGLGQGLNQPQHF
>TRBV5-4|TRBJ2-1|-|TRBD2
TGTGCCAGCAGCTTTCAACTAGCGGGGGGTAATGAGCAGTTCTTC
CASSFQLAGGNEQFF
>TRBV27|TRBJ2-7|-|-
TGTGCCAGCTCCCGCTCGGCAGGCCGCTACGAGCAGTACTTC
CASSRSAGRYEQYF
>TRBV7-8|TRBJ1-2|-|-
TGTGCCAGCAGCCGCGCTCCTACAGGGTCTGGTGGCTACACCTTC
CASSRAPTGSGGYTF
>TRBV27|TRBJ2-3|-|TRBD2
TGTGCCAGCAGTTCTCCGACTAGCGGGAGGACAGATACGCAGTATTTT
CASSSPTSGRTDTQYF
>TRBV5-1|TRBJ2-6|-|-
TGCGCCAGCAGCCCGGGGGACATCTCTGGGGCCAACGTCCTGACTTTC
CASSPGDISGANVLTF
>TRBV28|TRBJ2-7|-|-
TGTGCCAGCAGTCTTGGACAGAACTACGAGCAGTACTTC
CASSLGQNYEQYF
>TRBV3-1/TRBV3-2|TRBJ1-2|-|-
TGTGCCAGCAGCCAAGCGTCGGCTAACTATGGCTACACCTTC
CASSQASANYGYTF